This is a list of T cell receptor beta chains from one sample in a study of CXCR3-negative and CXCR3-positive naive CD8 T cells. TCRdb reprocessed the 5' RACE reads; each CDR3 protein has one entry and no DNA is given. This sample's clone table lists 100,000 to 150,000 distinct CDR3 sequences. The specimen sequenced was naive CXCR3- CD8+ T cells from blood. The source of these receptors is a human donor in good health. Some clones in this sample may be carry-over from other donors' samples. CDR3s include the opening cysteine and the closing phenylalanine or tryptophan.

V gene	J gene	CDR3 protein
TRBV7-2	TRBJ1-5	CASRPGTGNQPQHF
TRBV12-3/TRBV12-4	TRBJ2-2	CASNNAGELFF
TRBV28	TRBJ2-3	CASSAERSTDTQYF
TRBV19	TRBJ2-1	CASSIFGTGGRSEQFF
TRBV19	TRBJ2-1	CASSIGTGLYNEQFF
TRBV11-2	TRBJ2-7	CASSFDLGQGKPYEQYF
TRBV7-7	TRBJ2-2	CASSPWTNTGELFF
TRBV28	TRBJ1-4	CASSSGDRVYEKLFF
TRBV28	TRBJ2-2	CASSPTSEAGELFF
TRBV13	TRBJ2-1	CASSAPPGGPLEQFF
TRBV4-1	TRBJ1-4	CASSQGGMDEKLFF
TRBV7-9	TRBJ2-1	CASSSPTVYNEQFF
TRBV29-1	TRBJ2-1	CSVTARERRYNEQFF
TRBV29-1	TRBJ2-1	CSVEEAYGGLDNEQFF
TRBV6-1	TRBJ2-7	CASSEDRGWYEQYF